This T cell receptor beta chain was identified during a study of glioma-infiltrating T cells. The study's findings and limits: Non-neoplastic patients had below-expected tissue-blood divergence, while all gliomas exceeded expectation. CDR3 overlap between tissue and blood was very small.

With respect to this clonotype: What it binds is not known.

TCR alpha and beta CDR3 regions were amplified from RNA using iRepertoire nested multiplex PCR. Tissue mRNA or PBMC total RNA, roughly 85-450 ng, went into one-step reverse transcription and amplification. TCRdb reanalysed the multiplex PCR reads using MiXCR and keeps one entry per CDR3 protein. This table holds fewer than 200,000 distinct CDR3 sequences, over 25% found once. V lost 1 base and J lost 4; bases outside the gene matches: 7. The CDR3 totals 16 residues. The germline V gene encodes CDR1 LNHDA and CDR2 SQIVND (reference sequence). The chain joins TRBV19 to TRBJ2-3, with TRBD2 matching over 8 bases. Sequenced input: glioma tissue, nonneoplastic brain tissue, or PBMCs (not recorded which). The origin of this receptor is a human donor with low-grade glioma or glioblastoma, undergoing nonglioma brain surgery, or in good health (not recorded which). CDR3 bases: TGTGCCAGTAGTATAGCTTCGGGACTAGTTGCAGATACGCAGTATTTT. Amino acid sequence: CASSIASGLVADTQYF.